This TCR beta chain was captured by sequencing in a study of blood T cell repertoires in COVID-19. Study in general: The origin of the acute and convalescent COVID-19 samples was the United States, Italy and Spain. T cells, B-cell-depleted T cells, or PBMCs provided the cDNA or gDNA that served as material.

The germline gives CDR1 MNHNY, CDR2 SVGAGI (reference sequence). The CDR3 has 16 amino acids. V was shortened by 4 bases and J by 4 bases, with 19 bases between the two germline ends. In the original workflow: Amplification from reference gene primers served as the basis for estimated nucleated cell counts. Here immunoSEQ multiplex PCR was the method, and the copy in TCRdb shows in-frame clones only, minus some. For V, J and clone size, that table is used; D and trimming come from the DNA. The data contain 350,000 or so clones, over 85% of them singletons. Seattle's enrolled individuals joined amid active infection and were then monitored longitudinally.

The receptor was derived from a woman in her sixties with COVID-19, enrolled during active disease. The chain couples TRBV6-6 to TRBJ1-1; D is ambiguous. The source material was peripheral blood. In nucleotides, the CDR3 is TGTGCCAGCAGTTTCCCAGTCAACCCAGGCAGCACTGAAGCTTTCTTT. Protein product: CASSFPVNPGSTEAFF.